What follows is one T cell receptor (beta chain) and its context. Its cognate antigen is unknown. This entry is derived from a study of OX40 agonist ivuxolimab in advanced cancers. For the study at large: Patients received intravenous ivuxolimab every 2 weeks at 0.01 to 10 mg/kg. Study conclusions and caveats: Nonresponders, in some cases, also had low normalized T-cell clonal expansion.

With autoimmune disease history or systemic immunosuppression, patients were excluded. Baseline was the first blood sampling point, followed by cycle 4 day 1 and cycle 7 day 1. Method: immunoSEQ multiplex PCR; TCRdb's copy keeps in-frame clones and lacks some. The sample has some 96,000 clones; about four fifths are singletons. V lost 8 bases to trimming and J lost 8 bases; unmatched junction nucleotides: 15. Germline V gene data show CDR1 as SGHTA and CDR2 as FQGTGA. The CDR3 contains 15 residues. Specimen: CD4+ or CD8+ T cells sorted from blood, collected in a trial of the OX40 agonist ivuxolimab. This chain joins TRBV7-3 and TRBJ2-1; 7 positions agree with TRBD2. This clonotype originated in an adult with an advanced solid tumor such as melanoma, head and neck, liver or kidney cancer. This CDR3 reads CASSPGGHIGDEQFF. The CDR3 nucleotides read TGTGCCAGCTCTCCGGGGGGTCACATCGGGGATGAGCAGTTCTTC.